These T cell receptor beta chains were read from a single sample in a study of graft-versus-host responses after intestinal transplantation. Method: immunoSEQ multiplex PCR; TCRdb's copy keeps in-frame clones and lacks some. The sample yields about 93,000 clones, approximately 92% seen once. No antigen is known for these receptors. Source: unstimulated CD8+ T cells sorted from spleen or lymph node cells, taken before intestinal transplant. These receptors originate from a human donor who received an intestinal transplant. CDR3s include the opening cysteine and the closing phenylalanine or tryptophan.

TRBJ1-2,TRBV6-5,CASSYSPGNYGYTF
TRBJ1-6,TRBV2,CASMGQGSNSPLHF
TRBJ2-2,TRBV5-1,CASSLGGDYPNTGELFF
TRBJ1-1,TRBV5-4,CASSSWTVNTEAFF
TRBJ2-4,TRBV7-8,CASSPVAGKTIAKNIQYF
TRBJ1-2,TRBV7-9,CASSLVAGAYGYTF
TRBJ1-2,TRBV25-1,CASSDRQGGDGYTF
TRBJ2-5,TRBV12-5,CASGPGLETETQYF
TRBJ1-3,TRBV28,CASSPWSGGDGNTIYF
TRBJ1-4,TRBV15,CATTLARSTNEKLFF
TRBJ1-4,TRBV11-2,CASSLNFSGDEKLFF
TRBJ2-1,TRBV5-6,CASSHQTGYNEQFF
TRBJ2-7,TRBV27,CASSLISGSLEEQYF
TRBJ1-1,TRBV9,CASTAGGGRNLNTEAFF
TRBJ1-4,TRBV12-2,CASRPWGVDRFNEKLFF
TRBJ2-7,TRBV4-1,CASSQDRFGPTAYEQYF
TRBJ2-1,TRBV4-1,CASSQDPDRVPNEQFF
TRBJ2-2,TRBV7-7,CASKGRDNTGELFF
TRBJ2-7,TRBV7-3,CASSLEPGVFYEQYF
TRBJ2-5,TRBV9,CASSLPAGGREQETQYF
TRBJ2-2,TRBV4-1,CASKSGGQGNGELFF
TRBJ1-2,TRBV13,CASSRDRVSYTF
TRBJ1-1,TRBV19,CASTLGGTEAFF
TRBJ2-7,TRBV4-2,CASSQEPSGRAGRYEQYF
TRBJ1-2,TRBV7-9,CASSFPGQGADGYTF
TRBJ2-3,TRBV6-1,CASSGGYTGDTQYF
TRBJ2-5,TRBV7-8,CASSETSVTLETQYF
TRBJ2-1,TRBV11-2,CASSLDQGGGPEQFF
TRBJ2-5,TRBV6-1,CASSEAIAAGETQYF